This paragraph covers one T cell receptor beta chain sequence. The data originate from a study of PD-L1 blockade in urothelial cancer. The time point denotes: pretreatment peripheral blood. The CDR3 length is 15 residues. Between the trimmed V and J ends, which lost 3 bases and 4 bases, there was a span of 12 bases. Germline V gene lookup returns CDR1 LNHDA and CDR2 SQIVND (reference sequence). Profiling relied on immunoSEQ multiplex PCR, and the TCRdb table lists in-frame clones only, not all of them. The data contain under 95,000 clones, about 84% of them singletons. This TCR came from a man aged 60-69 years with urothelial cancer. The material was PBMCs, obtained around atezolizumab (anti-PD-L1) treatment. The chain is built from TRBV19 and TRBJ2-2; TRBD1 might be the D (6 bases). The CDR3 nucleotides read TGTGCCAGTAGTATCGTAACAGGGAGCACCGGGGAGCTGTTTTTT. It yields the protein CASSIVTGSTGELFF.